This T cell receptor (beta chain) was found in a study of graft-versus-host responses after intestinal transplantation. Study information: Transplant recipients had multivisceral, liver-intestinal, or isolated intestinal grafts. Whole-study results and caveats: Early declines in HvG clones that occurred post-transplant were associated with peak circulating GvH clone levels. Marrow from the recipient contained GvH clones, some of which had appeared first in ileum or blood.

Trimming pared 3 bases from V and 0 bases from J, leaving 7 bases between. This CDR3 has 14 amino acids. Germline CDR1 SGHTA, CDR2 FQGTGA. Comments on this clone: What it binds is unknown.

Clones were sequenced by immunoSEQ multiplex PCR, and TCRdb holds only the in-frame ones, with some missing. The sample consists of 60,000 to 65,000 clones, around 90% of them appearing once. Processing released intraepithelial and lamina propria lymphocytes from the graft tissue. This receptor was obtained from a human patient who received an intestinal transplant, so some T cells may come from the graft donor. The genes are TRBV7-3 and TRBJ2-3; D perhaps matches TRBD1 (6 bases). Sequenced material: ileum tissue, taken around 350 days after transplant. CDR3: CASSFRGSTDTQYF. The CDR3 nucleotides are TGTGCCAGCAGCTTCAGGGGTAGCACAGATACGCAGTATTTT.